This T cell receptor (beta chain) appears in the sequencing data of a study of identifying expanded T cells in peripheral blood. During the collection period, no donor immune events like infections were recorded. A note on this clone: What it recognizes is unknown.

V was pared by 6 bases and J by 12 bases, with 16 bases of the junction left unmatched. The CDR3 extends over 15 amino acids. CDR1 and CDR2 from the germline V gene are MNHEY and SVGAGI. Profiled with immunoSEQ multiplex PCR; TCRdb holds only in-frame clones, not every one. This sample has around 120,000 clones; 85% to 90% occur once, and the top ten carry about 15%. General study points: Variance in clone template counts between roughly 2-week samples significantly increased with total template count across all healthy donors.

Sequenced sample: blood. The V gene is TRBV6-5, the J gene TRBJ2-7, with 11 nucleotides matching TRBD1. The sequence came from a person aged 18 to 75 in good health. The CDR3 is CASSPTGTGGDSRYF. In DNA, the CDR3 is TGTGCCAGCAGCCCCACCGGGACAGGGGGGGATAGTCGGTACTTC.